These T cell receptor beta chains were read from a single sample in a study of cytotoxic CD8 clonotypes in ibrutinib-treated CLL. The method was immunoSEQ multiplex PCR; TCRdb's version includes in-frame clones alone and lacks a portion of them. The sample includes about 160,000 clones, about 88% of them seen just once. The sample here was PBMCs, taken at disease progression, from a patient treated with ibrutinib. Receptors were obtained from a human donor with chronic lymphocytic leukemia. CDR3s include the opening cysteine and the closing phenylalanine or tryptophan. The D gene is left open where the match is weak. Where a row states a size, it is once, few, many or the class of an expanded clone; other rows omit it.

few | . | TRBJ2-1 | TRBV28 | CASRHSGWRAKKNEQFF | TGTGCCAGCAGACACTCCGGGTGGAGGGCCAAGAAAAATGAGCAGTTCTTC
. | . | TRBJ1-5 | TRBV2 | CASKGQGGNQPQHF | TGTGCCAGCAAAGGGCAAGGGGGCAATCAGCCCCAGCATTTT
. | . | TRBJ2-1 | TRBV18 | CASSPGERNQHNEQFF | TGTGCCAGCTCACCCGGTGAGCGGAATCAACACAATGAGCAGTTCTTC
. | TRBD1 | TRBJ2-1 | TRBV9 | CASSFGQGEVEQFF | TGTGCCAGCAGCTTCGGACAGGGGGAGGTTGAGCAGTTCTTC
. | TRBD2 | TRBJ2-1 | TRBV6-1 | CAGGDWRDNEQFF | TGTGCGGGGGGGGACTGGCGGGACAATGAGCAGTTCTTC
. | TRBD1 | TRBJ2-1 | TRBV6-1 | CASSEGQGATFNNEQFF | TGTGCCAGCAGTGAGGGACAGGGGGCAACGTTTAACAATGAGCAGTTCTTC
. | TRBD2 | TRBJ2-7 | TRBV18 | CASSLTGTSGSYEQYF | TGTGCCAGCTCTCTAACGGGGACTAGCGGTTCCTACGAGCAGTACTTC
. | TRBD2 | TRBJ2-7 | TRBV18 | CASSTLGSAGVNKNEQYF | TGTGCCAGCTCAACTCTCGGGAGCGCGGGAGTTAACAAGAACGAGCAGTACTTC
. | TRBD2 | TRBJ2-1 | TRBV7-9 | CASSLGGWQFF | TGTGCCAGCAGCTTGGGAGGGTGGCAGTTCTTC
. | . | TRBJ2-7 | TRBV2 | CASSAPRTGYEQYF | TGTGCCAGCAGTGCTCCCAGGACCGGATACGAGCAGTACTTC
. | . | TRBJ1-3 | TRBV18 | CASSPRQDSGNTIYF | TGTGCCAGCTCACCCCGACAAGACTCTGGAAACACCATATATTTT
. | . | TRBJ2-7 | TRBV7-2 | CASSLAQDEYTYEQYF | TGTGCCAGCAGCTTAGCGCAGGACGAGTACACCTACGAGCAGTACTTC
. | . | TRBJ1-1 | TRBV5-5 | CASSLQGQTEAFF | TGTGCCAGCAGCTTGCAGGGCCAGACTGAAGCTTTCTTT
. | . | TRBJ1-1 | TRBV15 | CATSRAPRDNTEAFF | TGTGCCACCAGCAGAGCCCCGCGGGACAACACTGAAGCTTTCTTT
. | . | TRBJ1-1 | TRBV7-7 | CASSLGQYTEAFF | TGTGCCAGCAGCTTAGGACAGTACACTGAAGCTTTCTTT
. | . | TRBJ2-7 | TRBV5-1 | CASSLSPPPYEQYF | TGCGCCAGCAGCTTATCCCCGCCCCCCTACGAGCAGTACTTC
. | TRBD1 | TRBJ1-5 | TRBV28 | CASSLETGSNQPQHF | TGTGCCAGCAGTTTAGAGACAGGGAGCAATCAGCCCCAGCATTTT
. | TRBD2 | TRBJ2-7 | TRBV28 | CASSPPGLAGITYEQYF | TGTGCCAGCTCCCCTCCCGGGCTAGCGGGAATCACCTACGAGCAGTACTTC
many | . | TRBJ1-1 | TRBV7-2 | CASRRLNTEAFF | TGTGCCAGCAGACGACTGAACACTGAAGCTTTCTTT
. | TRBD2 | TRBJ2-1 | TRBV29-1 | CSVVLGLAGYNEQFF | TGCAGCGTTGTTCTGGGACTAGCGGGATACAATGAGCAGTTCTTC
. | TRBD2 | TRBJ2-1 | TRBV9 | CASSVATWTSGSEQFF | TGTGCCAGCAGCGTAGCTACTTGGACTAGCGGGAGTGAGCAGTTCTTC
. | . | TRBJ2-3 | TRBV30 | CAWSFKDTQYF | TGTGCCTGGAGTTTTAAAGATACGCAGTATTTT
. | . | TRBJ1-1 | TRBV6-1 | CASSFRGGAEAFF | TGTGCCAGCAGTTTCCGAGGAGGGGCTGAAGCTTTCTTT
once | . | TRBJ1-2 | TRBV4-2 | CASSQGEGAAYGYTF | TGTGCCAGCAGCCAAGGGGAGGGTGCGGCCTATGGCTACACCTTC
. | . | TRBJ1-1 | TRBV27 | CASSLLGSGWTEAFF | TGTGCCAGCAGTTTATTGGGGAGTGGCTGGACTGAAGCTTTCTTT
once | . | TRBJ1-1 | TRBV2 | CASRLLLGNTEAFF | TGTGCCAGCAGGCTCCTACTAGGGAACACTGAAGCTTTCTTT
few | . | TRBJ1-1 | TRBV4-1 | CASKQLGMNTEAFF | TGCGCCAGCAAACAGCTTGGGATGAACACTGAAGCTTTCTTT
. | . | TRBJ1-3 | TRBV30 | CAWSYQGNTIYF | TGTGCCTGGAGTTATCAGGGAAACACCATATATTTT
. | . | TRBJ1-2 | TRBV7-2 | CASSLAGTGYGYGYTF | TGTGCCAGCAGCTTAGCGGGCACAGGGTACGGCTATGGCTACACCTTC
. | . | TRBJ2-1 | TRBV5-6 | CASSFRKSSYNEQFF | TGTGCCAGCAGCTTCAGAAAGAGCTCCTACAATGAGCAGTTCTTC
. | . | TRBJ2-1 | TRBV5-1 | CASSLGDNNEQFF | TGCGCCAGCAGCTTAGGCGATAACAATGAGCAGTTCTTC
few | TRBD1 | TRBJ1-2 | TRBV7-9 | CASSPRTGINYGYTF | TGTGCCAGCAGCCCCCGGACAGGAATCAACTATGGCTACACCTTC
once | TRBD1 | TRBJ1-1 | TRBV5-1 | CASRGGTANTEAFF | TGCGCCAGCAGGGGAGGGACAGCTAACACTGAAGCTTTCTTT
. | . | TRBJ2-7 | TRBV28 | CASSPYTLYEQYF | TGTGCCAGCAGTCCGTACACCCTCTACGAGCAGTACTTC
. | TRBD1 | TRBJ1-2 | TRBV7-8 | CASSDTGAYGYTF | TGTGCCAGCAGCGACACAGGGGCCTATGGCTACACCTTC
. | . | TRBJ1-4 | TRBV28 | CASSSLRQVATNEKLFF | TGTGCCAGCAGTTCCCTAAGACAGGTTGCAACTAATGAAAAACTGTTTTTT
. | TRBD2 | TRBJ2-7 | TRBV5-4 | CASSLGRTSGRLPLPYEQYF | TGTGCCAGCAGCTTGGGGCGGACTAGCGGGAGACTCCCTCTGCCCTACGAGCAGTACTTC
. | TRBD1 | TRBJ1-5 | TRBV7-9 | CASSSSDRVDQPQHF | TGTGCCAGCAGCTCGAGTGACAGGGTGGATCAGCCCCAGCATTTT
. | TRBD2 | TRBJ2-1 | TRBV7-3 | CASTRGTSGDNEQFF | TGTGCCAGCACCCGGGGGACTAGCGGAGACAATGAGCAGTTCTTC
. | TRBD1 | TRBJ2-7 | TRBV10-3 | CAIGKGAPFSQYEQYF | TGTGCCATCGGGAAGGGGGCTCCCTTTTCCCAATACGAGCAGTACTTC
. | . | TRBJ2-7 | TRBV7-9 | CASSLGIPPQYF | TGTGCCAGCAGCTTAGGGATCCCGCCGCAGTACTTC
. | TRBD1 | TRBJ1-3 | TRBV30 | CAWDREPGNTIYF | TGTGCCTGGGACAGGGAACCTGGAAACACCATATATTTT
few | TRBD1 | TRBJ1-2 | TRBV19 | CASSLQTGADGYTF | TGTGCCAGTAGTCTACAGACAGGGGCGGATGGCTACACCTTC
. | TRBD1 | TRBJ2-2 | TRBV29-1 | CSVRTGATGELFF | TGCAGCGTGAGGACAGGGGCTACCGGGGAGCTGTTTTTT
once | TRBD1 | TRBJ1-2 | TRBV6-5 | CASTKNRGQYYGYTF | TGTGCCAGCACCAAAAACAGGGGGCAGTACTATGGCTACACCTTC
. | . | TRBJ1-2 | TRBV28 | CASSLLNYGYTF | TGTGCCAGCAGTCTCCTCAACTATGGCTACACCTTC
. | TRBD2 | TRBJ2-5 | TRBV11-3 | CASSLRTSGSVETQYF | TGTGCCAGCAGCTTAAGGACTAGCGGGAGCGTGGAGACCCAGTACTTC
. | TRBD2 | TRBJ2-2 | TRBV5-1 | CASSPRPGLAGVDRVTGELFF | TGCGCCAGCAGCCCCAGGCCGGGACTAGCGGGAGTTGATCGGGTCACCGGGGAGCTGTTTTTT